The rows below give T cell receptor beta chains drawn from one sample of a study of T cell responses to AZD1222 COVID-19 vaccine. Generated by immunoSEQ multiplex PCR, the TCRdb table keeps only in-frame clones and is missing some. The sample carries 110,000 or so clones, approximately 92% recorded once. The input for sequencing was peripheral blood, taken 28 days after the second AZD1222 dose. These receptors were collected from an adult who received the AZD1222 COVID-19 vaccine. CDR3s include the opening cysteine and the closing phenylalanine or tryptophan. D genes are given only for firm matches. Rows give clone size only sometimes, using once, few, many, or a class for an expanded clone.

V,size,D,J,DNA,CDR3
TRBV14,.,.,TRBJ2-7,TGTGCCAGCAGCCAAGCGCCCTTCCGGAGGAGAGATTACGAGCAGTACTTC,CASSQAPFRRRDYEQYF
TRBV28,.,.,TRBJ1-1,TGTGCCAGCAGCCGAGACTGGTTTCTTAACACTGAAGCTTTCTTT,CASSRDWFLNTEAFF
TRBV19,.,.,TRBJ1-5,TGTGCCAGTAGTACACAGGGAAGCAATCAGCCCCAGCATTTT,CASSTQGSNQPQHF
TRBV19,.,.,TRBJ2-7,TGTGCCAGTAGTTACGGGGGACGCCCCAACGAGCAGTACTTC,CASSYGGRPNEQYF
TRBV10-3,.,.,TRBJ2-7,TGTGCCATCAGTGAACTGAAGCTCCCCTACGAGCAGTACTTC,CAISELKLPYEQYF
TRBV11-2,.,.,TRBJ1-1,TGTGCCAGCAGCCCATTCAGACAGACCCAAGCTTTCTTT,CASSPFRQTQAFF
TRBV12-3/TRBV12-4,.,.,TRBJ1-1,TGTGCCAGCAGTTTAATGAACACTGAAGCTTTCTTT,CASSLMNTEAFF
TRBV14,.,.,TRBJ1-1,TGTGCCAGCAGCCATCAACGGGGCCTCACTGAAGCTTTCTTT,CASSHQRGLTEAFF
TRBV28,.,TRBD2,TRBJ2-3,TGTGCCAGCATCAGGGATCGAAGCGGGACCCGAACAGATACGCAGTATTTT,CASIRDRSGTRTDTQYF
TRBV7-2,.,TRBD2,TRBJ2-2,TGTGCCAGCAAGATGACTAGCGGGAACACCGGGGAGCTGTTTTTT,CASKMTSGNTGELFF
TRBV30,.,.,TRBJ1-6,TGTGCCTGGAGGATAGGGGACCATAATTCACCCCTCCACTTT,CAWRIGDHNSPLHF
TRBV4-1,.,.,TRBJ2-3,TGCGCCAGCAGCCAAGATACCCCAACTCTCACAGATACGCAGTATTTT,CASSQDTPTLTDTQYF
TRBV12-3/TRBV12-4,once,.,TRBJ2-7,TGTGCCACCGGACACTTTTCCTACGAGCAGTACTTC,CATGHFSYEQYF
TRBV5-4,.,TRBD1,TRBJ2-6,TGTGCCAGCAGCGCCAAGGGGGCCCGTCGGGCCAACGTCCTGACTTTC,CASSAKGARRANVLTF
TRBV3-1/TRBV3-2,.,.,TRBJ1-6,TGTGCCAGCAGCCCGGGGACGGCGAGCTCCTATAATTCACCCCTCCACTTT,CASSPGTASSYNSPLHF
TRBV5-8,once,.,TRBJ1-2,TGTGCCAGCAGCTTCTATGGTTATGGCTACACCTTC,CASSFYGYGYTF
TRBV28,.,.,TRBJ1-2,TGTGCCAGCAGTTTATATGGGGCGGTGCCCTATGGCTACACCTTC,CASSLYGAVPYGYTF
TRBV5-4,.,.,TRBJ1-1,TGTGCCAGCACTTCCCCGGCCGAGAACACTGAAGCTTTCTTT,CASTSPAENTEAFF
TRBV7-3,.,.,TRBJ1-1,TGTGCCAGCAGCTCCGGATGGGGGAAAACGGAAGCTTTCTTT,CASSSGWGKTEAFF
TRBV19,.,.,TRBJ2-3,TGTGCCAGTAACACACTAGGAGATACGCAGTATTTT,CASNTLGDTQYF
TRBV28,.,TRBD2,TRBJ2-7,TGTGCCACCGGGGGGGACGAATTCGCTAAGCAGTACTTC,CATGGDEFAKQYF
TRBV7-9,.,.,TRBJ2-2,TGTGCCAGCAGCCAAACGCCGAACACCGGGGAGCTGTTTTTT,CASSQTPNTGELFF
TRBV28,once,TRBD2,TRBJ2-7,TGTGCCAGCAGCCCAAGCGGGATAGTTGGCTACGAGCAGTACTTC,CASSPSGIVGYEQYF
TRBV28,.,.,TRBJ1-1,TGTGCCAGCAGTTTTGTAGGGTGGACTGAAGCTTTCTTT,CASSFVGWTEAFF
TRBV18,once,.,TRBJ2-1,TGTGCCAGCTCACTCCACCGCCGCGGTAATGAGCAGTTCTTC,CASSLHRRGNEQFF
TRBV6-9,once,TRBD2,TRBJ2-1,TGTGCCAGCAGTTTTCCGGGACTAGCGGAATACAATGAGCAGTTCTTC,CASSFPGLAEYNEQFF
TRBV5-1,.,.,TRBJ2-7,TGCGCCAGCAGCTGGGCGACCGATACCTACGAGCAGTACTTC,CASSWATDTYEQYF
TRBV7-3,.,.,TRBJ1-1,TGTGCCAGCAGCTCCCAGAATTTAGGGTTAGAGAACACTGAAGCTTTCTTT,CASSSQNLGLENTEAFF
TRBV9,.,TRBD1,TRBJ2-1,TGTGCCAGCAGCGTCGGACAGGGAACCTACAATGAGCAGTTCTTC,CASSVGQGTYNEQFF
TRBV6-2/TRBV6-3,.,TRBD1,TRBJ1-2,TGTGCCAGCAGCTCCTCGACAGGGGGTAGCTATGGCTACACCTTC,CASSSSTGGSYGYTF
TRBV27,.,.,TRBJ2-7,TGTGCCAGCAGTTTACGGCGGGGGCCCTACGAGCAGTACTTC,CASSLRRGPYEQYF
TRBV30,.,TRBD1,TRBJ1-1,TGTGCCTTAACTCCACAGGGGCCTCACCTTGAAGCTTTCTTT,CALTPQGPHLEAFF
TRBV3-1/TRBV3-2,.,TRBD1,TRBJ1-6,TGTGCCAGCAGCCTAACTATCGGGACAGTTGATTCACCCCTCCACTTT,CASSLTIGTVDSPLHF
TRBV19,.,.,TRBJ2-2,TGTGCCAGTAGTATAGGGGCAGGGACCACCGGGGAGCTGTTTTTT,CASSIGAGTTGELFF
TRBV5-8,.,TRBD1,TRBJ1-3,TGTGCCAGCAGCTGGGGACAGCCGTCTGGAAACACCATATATTTT,CASSWGQPSGNTIYF
TRBV24-1,.,TRBD1,TRBJ2-1,TGTGCCACCAGGGCAACAGGGGTGAATGAGCAGTTCTTC,CATRATGVNEQFF
TRBV6-4,.,TRBD1,TRBJ2-3,TGTGCCAGCAGCCTCACAGGGGGGGATACGCAGTATTTT,CASSLTGGDTQYF
TRBV18,once,.,TRBJ2-3,TGTGCCAGCTCACCACCGAGAGGCACAGATACGCAGTATTTT,CASSPPRGTDTQYF
TRBV5-8,.,.,TRBJ2-7,TGTGCCAGCAGCCCGGACGACGAGCAGTACTTC,CASSPDDEQYF
TRBV5-1,.,.,TRBJ1-4,TGCGCCAGCAGCTTGGTACCTGATGAAAAACTGTTTTTT,CASSLVPDEKLFF
TRBV24-1,.,.,TRBJ1-4,TGTGCCACCAGTGATTTCCACAATGAAAAACTGTTTTTT,CATSDFHNEKLFF
TRBV6-1,.,.,TRBJ2-1,TGTGCCAGCAGTGAAGCCGGCGGGACAAAGCACAATGAGCAGTTCTTC,CASSEAGGTKHNEQFF
TRBV7-2,.,.,TRBJ2-5,TGTGCCAGCAGCTTAGGACGGGCGGAGACCCAGTACTTC,CASSLGRAETQYF
TRBV25-1,.,TRBD2,TRBJ2-1,TGTGCCAGCAGTGAATTGGCTAGCGGGAACTGGAATGAGCAGTTCTTC,CASSELASGNWNEQFF
TRBV7-2,once,TRBD1,TRBJ2-3,TGTGCCAGCAGCGGGACAGGGTCCGATACGCAGTATTTT,CASSGTGSDTQYF
TRBV19,.,.,TRBJ2-7,TGTGCCAGTAGTTTCGGGATCCTCTACGAGCAGTACTTC,CASSFGILYEQYF
TRBV20-1,.,.,TRBJ2-5,TGCAGTGCTAGTATGCAACAAGAGACCCAGTACTTC,CSASMQQETQYF
TRBV7-2,.,TRBD2,TRBJ2-1,TGTGCCAGCAGCTTAGAAGTTGCGGGAGGCCTGAGCTCCTACAATGAGCAGTTCTTC,CASSLEVAGGLSSYNEQFF
TRBV5-1,.,TRBD1,TRBJ2-1,TGCGCCAGCAGCTCGGGACAGGTCGCCAATGAGCAGTTCTTC,CASSSGQVANEQFF
TRBV6-5,.,.,TRBJ1-4,TGTGCCAGCAGTTTGGGGAGGGGAACTAATGAAAAACTGTTTTTT,CASSLGRGTNEKLFF
TRBV27,.,.,TRBJ2-2,TGTGCCAGCAGTCTCCGGCCCACCGGGGAGCTGTTTTTT,CASSLRPTGELFF
TRBV27,once,TRBD2,TRBJ2-7,TGTGCCAGCAGACGGACTAGCGGGACTTACCACGAGCAGTACTTC,CASRRTSGTYHEQYF
TRBV19,.,TRBD2,TRBJ2-3,TGTGCCAGTAGTAGCGGGAGGGGAGGCACAGATACGCAGTATTTT,CASSSGRGGTDTQYF
TRBV7-2,.,TRBD2,TRBJ2-3,TGTGCCAGCAGCTTAGGGCGCGGGAGACGTACGCAGTATTTT,CASSLGRGRRTQYF
TRBV23-1,once,.,TRBJ2-4,TGCGCCAGCAGTCAATCGAGCCGGCTAGCCAAAAACATTCAGTACTTC,CASSQSSRLAKNIQYF